Reported below is one T cell receptor (beta chain). The antigen it recognizes is unknown. No much larger clonotype is one base removed from it; base qualities were not supplied. The TCR beta CDR3 regions were amplified from the RNA transcripts. The first round of RT-PCR for the TCR CDR3 was performed with the HTBI primer set and the Qiagen OneStep RT-PCR kit. The libraries were constructed in a second round of multiplex PCR and then size-selected and purified. Paired-end sequencing of the libraries was performed with 100 bp reads on an Illumina HiSeq2000. As for how the authors treated the data: Raw data were processed with SOAPnuke, discarding reads with adapters, uncalled bases, mean Phred below 15, or no exact constant-primer or identifier match. High-quality paired reads were merged with COPE v1.2.5, and unique nucleotide sequences were defined as clonotypes. MiTCR v1.1 was used to align the clonotypes against IMGT TRBV, TRBD and TRBJ reference segments. The analysis was restricted to V-J combinations with a frequency above 0.0001, which together covered about 99% of the repertoires. The TCS score was defined as the ratio of F50 (clonal expansion) to E x V (chaos), calculated using BLOSUM62-based TCRdist between CDR3 peptides within each V-J. Welch's t-statistics and random forest reduced 514 V-J features to fewer than 15, which were used in a naive Bayes classifier (R e1071). TCRdb ran its own pipeline on the public reads, namely fastp trimming at Q25 and MiXCR clone calling, and kept in-frame beta chains. Records with the same CDR3 protein are collapsed into one entry carrying the most frequent genes and DNA. For this entry, the V and J calls and clone size follow TCRdb and not the study's own pipeline. Here the sample has about 400,000 distinct CDR3 sequences; roughly an eighth occur a single time. Approximately 5.3% of the sample rests with the top ten.

A patient counted as having stable Graves' hyperthyroidism if no progression to ophthalmopathy occurred over 18 months of follow-up. Hyperthyroidism patients were newly diagnosed, had a disease duration of under 2 months, and were aged 18 to 65 years. Patients with uncontrolled infections, other autoimmune diseases, pregnancy or lactation were excluded. Diagnoses were established on the basis of clinical symptoms, serum thyroxine and TRAb, thyroid ultrasound, and orbital computed tomography. PBMCs were isolated from 7.5 to 10 ml of fresh peripheral blood by Ficoll-Paque density gradient centrifugation. Total RNA was extracted with Trizol reagent, and quality was checked on an Agilent 2100 Bioanalyzer. In the germline V gene, CDR1 corresponds to SQVTM and CDR2 to ANQGSEA. V is trimmed back by 5 bases and J by 10 bases, and the junction contains 19 bases that no gene match accounts for. From the cysteine up to the phenylalanine, the CDR3 has a length of 15 residues. The kept DNA is CDR3 alone, 45 bases in frame from the first base.

This sample was included in a study of T cells in Graves' hyperthyroidism and ophthalmopathy (dated by TCRdb to the late 2010s). A note on the overall study: Peripheral blood samples were taken at initial diagnosis, before any treatment was given. An independent validation cohort of under 20 hyperthyroidism patients and about 15 patients who later progressed to ophthalmopathy tested prospective prediction of ophthalmopathy. The approximately 90 discovery patients were divided at random into training and test sets in a 7:3 ratio. To identify distinguishing TCR V-J signatures, a discovery cohort of around 98 patients was used, comprising fewer than 45 with Graves' ophthalmopathy and 57 with stable Graves' hyperthyroidism. The paper describes TCR Vbeta CDR3 sequencing of about 140 peripheral blood samples, made up of about 41 ophthalmopathy patients, over 70 hyperthyroidism patients and 17 progressor patients. In roughly six Graves' hyperthyroidism patients, the study also compared T-cell repertoires from thyroid tissue with T-cell repertoires from blood. Once sampling was done, hyperthyroidism patients were given methimazole at a starting dose of 30 mg daily, whereas ophthalmopathy patients were given high-dose intravenous methylprednisolone.

What the work shows at the level of the full study, not this receptor alone: Sample size was not statistically predetermined, and investigators were not blinded to group allocation. Blood samples also contained most of the expanded thyroid clonotypes (frequency above 0.001), which suggests that blood repertoires may reflect thyroid immune responses. In validation, the model predicted progression to ophthalmopathy a median of about 6.8 months before onset, with roughly 71% sensitivity and 72.22% specificity. Ophthalmopathy was separated from stable hyperthyroidism by a 13 V-J signature model, with around 88% sensitivity and 81% to 82% specificity obtained in cross-validation and 80%/75% obtained in testing.

Here the chain combines TRBV29-1 and TRBJ1-2, and 7 junction bases match TRBD1. The specimen was blood. The clonotype was recovered from a woman between 18 and 30 years old with Graves' hyperthyroidism. The sequenced DNA: TGCAGCGTTAAACTACGTAGAGGGGGCGGCGGTGACTACACCTTC. This translates into CSVKLRRGGGGDYTF.